This note documents a single T cell receptor beta chain sequence. Its antigen remains unidentified. Per-base qualities were not stored, and no clone one base away is much larger. The data were obtained in a study of T cell repertoires in cytomegalovirus infection (dated by TCRdb to the late 2010s). Describing the broader study: Recently identified HLA-C-restricted CMV epitopes, whose presentation resists viral immunomodulation, were targeted by peptide stimulations together with well-studied HLA-B-restricted epitopes. Donor HLA type was relevant to the analysis, because carriage of CMV infection together with the matching HLA type was indicated by public TCR beta signatures. Here is what the overall study found, with its caveats: In the ex vivo response, HLA-C-restricted CMV-specific TCR beta clonotypes were dominant, and in two of eight donors the single most frequent clonotype came from this HLA-C-restricted group. In both this cohort and an independent roughly 400-donor cohort, the cumulative frequency of public TCR beta family members distinguished carriers of CMV infection plus the relevant HLA type.

CDR1 and CDR2 were assigned from the germline V gene as MGHRA and YSYEKL. A distance of 18 bases separates the germline ends of V and J, which lose 4 bases and 14 bases respectively. Spanning cysteine to phenylalanine, the CDR3 consists of 14 amino acids. The only DNA kept is the CDR3, 42 bases in frame from the first base. Taken with the paper, the label for treatment or condition translates to: in vitro stimulation with specific CMV peptide epitopes to enrich CMV-specific T cells. These reads were obtained on an Illumina HiSeq 1500. TCRdb took the public reads, trimmed them with fastp at Q25, ran MiXCR for clone calling and kept in-frame beta chains. CDR3 protein duplicates are merged, each entry listing the most common genes and DNA. The sample records roughly 990,000 distinct CDR3 sequences, roughly 30% of which are singletons. Roughly an eighth of the sample comes from the top ten.

The specimen was cultured CD8+ T cells from PBMCs, collected from culture after CMV antigen stimulation. The sequence links TRBV4-1 to TRBJ1-6; the D gene remains uncertain. The receptor's source is a human donor in good health (CMV status not recorded). Some clones in this sample may be carry-over from other donors' samples. The nucleotides are TGCGCCAGCAGCCCGTCTCAGGTAGATCCGGCCCTCCACTTT. This gives the protein CASSPSQVDPALHF.